This T cell receptor beta chain was captured in a study of OX40 agonist ivuxolimab in advanced cancers. The CDR3 consists of 15 residues. The junction had 6 bases not matched to a gene; V was cut back by 5 bases and J by 5 bases. Germline CDR1 KGHSH, CDR2 LQKENI. Some clones are missing from TCRdb's copy, which holds only in-frame ones; the method was immunoSEQ multiplex PCR. The table includes some 51,000 clones, around 90% detected once. The material was CD4+ or CD8+ T cells sorted from blood, obtained in a trial of the OX40 agonist ivuxolimab. The sequence was obtained from an adult with an advanced solid tumor such as melanoma, head and neck, liver or kidney cancer. The V call is TRBV18, the J call TRBJ2-2, with 9 positions matching TRBD1. CDR3 loop: CASSTGTGKTGELFF. CDR3 nucleotide sequence: TGTGCCAGCTCAACCGGGACAGGGAAAACCGGGGAGCTGTTTTTT.